This TCR beta chain was identified during a study of cytomegalovirus exposure and HLA in healthy donors. Findings of the study overall: CMV serostatus was the only immune exposure information that was available. Later analysis showed most CMV-associated TCR beta chains appearing HLA-restricted.

V was shortened by 6 bases and J by 5 bases, with 10 bases between the two germline ends. The CDR3 length is 12 residues. Germline lookup yields CDR1 MGHDK and CDR2 SYGVNS. This PCR relied on a set of 60 Vbeta primers and 13 Jbeta primers. TCRdb's copy holds only in-frame clones and misses some; the assay was immunoSEQ multiplex PCR. This repertoire includes 220,000 or so clones. As for this clone: Its antigen is as yet unknown.

The specimen was PBMCs. The chain is built from TRBV25-1 and TRBJ1-1; D gene unclear. The TCR originated in a girl aged 2 to 9 in good health and CMV-seropositive. This CDR3 reads CASRRGSTEAFF. In nucleotides, the CDR3 is TGTGCCAGCAGGCGTGGGAGTACTGAAGCTTTCTTT.